A selection of T cell receptor beta chains follows, all from one sample in a study of beta chain features in type 1 diabetes. Sequencing used immunoSEQ multiplex PCR; TCRdb keeps in-frame clones, though not all of them. Here the sample spans over 200,000 clones, approximately 11% being singletons. Sequenced sample: naive CD4+ T cells from blood. The receptors derive from a man aged 30 to 39 with type 1 diabetes. Both conserved end residues are part of each CDR3. Each record gives: clone size, J gene, V gene, D gene, CDR3 DNA, CDR3 protein. D genes are given only for firm matches. Size tells how often a clone was seen (once, few, many) or the class of an expanded clone, and some rows leave it out.

few TRBJ1-2 TRBV18 TRBD1 TGTGCCAGCTCACCGATGGACAGGGGGCATGGATACACCTTC CASSPMDRGHGYTF
few TRBJ2-1 TRBV6-4 TRBD1 TGTGCCAGCTCCAGGGACAGACTGGGTGAGCAGTTCTTC CASSRDRLGEQFF
few TRBJ2-1 TRBV11-1 TRBD2 TGTGCCACCATGACTAGCGGGGGGTATTACAATGAGCAGTTCTTC CATMTSGGYYNEQFF
. TRBJ1-3 TRBV30 TRBD1 TGTGCCTGGAGACCACCGGGACAGTCCGCTTGGGCCATATATTTT CAWRPPGQSAWAIYF
. TRBJ1-1 TRBV7-9 . TGTGCCAGCAGCACGACAGGGAACACTGAAGCTTTCTTT CASSTTGNTEAFF
. TRBJ2-5 TRBV4-3 TRBD2 TGCGCCAGCAGCCAAGGTCGGGGGAGGGCCCAGTACTTC CASSQGRGRAQYF
. TRBJ2-7 TRBV28 . TGTGCCAGCAGTCCCGAGACACCATCCTACGAGCAGTACTTC CASSPETPSYEQYF
. TRBJ1-2 TRBV15 . TGTGCCACCAGCAGAGATAGCGCTAGGGATGGCTACACCTTC CATSRDSARDGYTF
few TRBJ2-5 TRBV28 . TGTGCCAGCAGTCCACGACAGTGGGGGACCCAGTACTTC CASSPRQWGTQYF
. TRBJ2-1 TRBV2 TRBD1 TGTGCCAGCAGCTCCGGGACAGGCCGTCCTGAGCAGTTCTTC CASSSGTGRPEQFF
. TRBJ2-3 TRBV7-2 . TGTGCCAGCAGTCCCTGGGGGGGGCCCACAGATACGCAGTATTTT CASSPWGGPTDTQYF
. TRBJ2-1 TRBV5-4 TRBD1 TGTGCCAGCAGCGCAAAGACAGGGAACTCCTACAATGAGCAGTTCTTC CASSAKTGNSYNEQFF
. TRBJ2-1 TRBV9 TRBD2 TGTGCCAGCAGCGTAGAAGGACTAGCAAGCAATGAGCAGTTCTTC CASSVEGLASNEQFF
few TRBJ2-3 TRBV29-1 . TGCAGCGCGGCGGGGAGTACAGATACGCAGTATTTT CSAAGSTDTQYF
few TRBJ1-1 TRBV6-6 . TGTGCCAGCAGCGACCCGGACAAGAACACTGAAGCTTTCTTT CASSDPDKNTEAFF
. TRBJ2-5 TRBV12-5 . TGTGCTAGTGGTTTGGACAGGTCGGAGACCCAGTACTTC CASGLDRSETQYF
. TRBJ1-2 TRBV6-6 TRBD1 TGTGCCAGCAGACTTTCGGGACAGGGAAACTATGGCTACACCTTC CASRLSGQGNYGYTF
. TRBJ1-2 TRBV2 TRBD1 TGTGCCAGCAGACCAGACAGGGTCGGCTACACCTTC CASRPDRVGYTF
. TRBJ1-2 TRBV6-1 . TGTGCCAGCAGTGAAGGAACTGCACGGAGTTGGGACTATGGCTACACCTTC CASSEGTARSWDYGYTF
. TRBJ2-1 TRBV7-2 TRBD2 TGTGCCAGCAGCTTCGTCCGCGGGGGGGCCGGTGAGCAGTTCTTC CASSFVRGGAGEQFF
. TRBJ2-7 TRBV6-5 . TGTGCCAGCAGTTACAGTCAGGCATTCCCCTACGAGCAGTACTTC CASSYSQAFPYEQYF
. TRBJ1-1 TRBV18 . TGTGCCAGCTCACCGCCGGGTAGTATGAACACTGAAGCTTTCTTT CASSPPGSMNTEAFF
. TRBJ2-5 TRBV7-2 TRBD1 TGTGCCAGCAGCTTGGTACAGGGGGGCGAGACCCAGTACTTC CASSLVQGGETQYF
. TRBJ2-4 TRBV7-9 . TGTGCCAGCAGCTTGGGTACAGGGCCTCTAGCCAAAAACATTCAGTACTTC CASSLGTGPLAKNIQYF
. TRBJ1-4 TRBV20-1 . TGCAGTGCTCCTCGGGAAAAACTGTTTTTT CSAPREKLFF
few TRBJ2-7 TRBV5-1 . TGCGCCAGCAGCCTTCCGACAGTCACCTACGAGCAGTACTTC CASSLPTVTYEQYF
. TRBJ2-7 TRBV5-1 . TGCGCCAGCAGCTTGGCCGGGGATAACTCCTACGAGCAGTACTTC CASSLAGDNSYEQYF
few TRBJ2-3 TRBV30 TRBD2 TGTGCCTGGACCAAAAGCGGGGGGACAGATACGCAGTATTTT CAWTKSGGTDTQYF
few TRBJ2-7 TRBV11-2 TRBD1 TGTGCCAGCAGCTCTCGTCGTCCCGGGACAGTGAAATACGAGCAGTACTTC CASSSRRPGTVKYEQYF
few TRBJ2-7 TRBV15 . TGTGCCACCAGCAGAGATCGTTTGGCCGAGCAGTACTTC CATSRDRLAEQYF
few TRBJ1-3 TRBV6-5 . TGTGCCAGCAGTTACGCGAGGCCCCCCTTGATGGAGGCCATATATTTT CASSYARPPLMEAIYF
few TRBJ1-1 TRBV5-4 . TGTGCCAGCAGCTTGGCTCCGAACACTGAAGCTTTCTTT CASSLAPNTEAFF
. TRBJ1-6 TRBV28 TRBD1 TGTGCCAGTCTAGGGGGCGCACGTTCACCCCTCCACTTT CASLGGARSPLHF
. TRBJ2-7 TRBV10-3 . TGTGCCATCAGTGATTATTCACCCGGGACACCCTCGTACTTC CAISDYSPGTPSYF
few TRBJ1-1 TRBV18 . TGTGCCAGCTCACCCGACAGCGCAGGCACTGAAGCTTTCTTT CASSPDSAGTEAFF
few TRBJ2-7 TRBV7-6 TRBD1 TGTGCCAGCAGCTTAGGCCGTCTGGTGTCCCGGGACAGGGACATCGAGCAGTACTTC CASSLGRLVSRDRDIEQYF
. TRBJ1-2 TRBV5-5 . TGTGCCAGCACCCTCATAGCTAACTATGGCTACACCTTC CASTLIANYGYTF
few TRBJ1-1 TRBV9 . TGTGCCAGCAGCGTAGGACAGTTCACTGAAGCTTTCTTT CASSVGQFTEAFF
few TRBJ1-2 TRBV2 . TGTGCCAGCAGGCCGGGACGGGAGGGGGGCTACACCTTC CASRPGREGGYTF
few TRBJ2-3 TRBV29-1 . TGCAGCGTTGAGTGGCTGGATACGCAGTATTTT CSVEWLDTQYF
few TRBJ2-7 TRBV21-1 . TGTGCCAGCAGCACCCATAGGACAGATCTGGTTCTCGAGCAGTACTTC CASSTHRTDLVLEQYF
. TRBJ1-5 TRBV5-1 . TGCGCCAGCAGCTTGGGGGCAGGGGCTAAGCAGCCCCAGCATTTT CASSLGAGAKQPQHF
few TRBJ1-1 TRBV5-1 . TGCGCCAGCAGCTCAGGTGCGGGGAACACTGAAGCTTTCTTT CASSSGAGNTEAFF
few TRBJ2-7 TRBV5-4 . TGTGCCAGCAGCTTGGAGGTGACTGGGGAGCAGTACTTC CASSLEVTGEQYF
. TRBJ2-1 TRBV9 TRBD1 TGTGCCAGCAGCGTCTCTCCGGGACAGGGCTACAATGAGCAGTTCTTC CASSVSPGQGYNEQFF
. TRBJ2-2 TRBV9 . TGTGCCAGCAGCGTAACGGGTAACACCGGGGAGCTGTTTTTT CASSVTGNTGELFF
few TRBJ2-1 TRBV15 TRBD2 TGTGCCACCAGCGGATTCGCGGGACTAGCGGGGGGTTACAATGAGCAGTTCTTC CATSGFAGLAGGYNEQFF
. TRBJ2-2 TRBV6-5 TRBD1 TGTGCCAGCAGTCGACAGGGAAATACCGGGGAGCTGTTTTTT CASSRQGNTGELFF
. TRBJ1-6 TRBV6-5 TRBD1 TGTGCCAGCAGTTACGAGGCAGGGGGCCCAAATTCACCCCTCCACTTT CASSYEAGGPNSPLHF
. TRBJ2-3 TRBV29-1 TRBD1 TGCAGCGTTGGAAGGTCAGGACAGGCCTCTAGCACAGATACGCAGTATTTT CSVGRSGQASSTDTQYF
. TRBJ1-1 TRBV4-1 . TGCGCCAGCAGCCAACTCATCATACAGGGAAAGAACACTGAAGCTTTCTTT CASSQLIIQGKNTEAFF
. TRBJ2-3 TRBV4-3 . TGCGCCAGCAGCCGACAGTTGTCGGATACGCAGTATTTT CASSRQLSDTQYF
. TRBJ2-1 TRBV5-8 . TGTGCCAGCAGTGCGGCACCCCTGTCCCATGAGCAGTTCTTC CASSAAPLSHEQFF
few TRBJ1-1 TRBV19 . TGTGCCAGTAGTATGAGGGTGGTCGACACTGAAGCTTTCTTT CASSMRVVDTEAFF
. TRBJ2-5 TRBV5-1 TRBD1 TGCGCCAGCAGAGGGGGACAGGGCGAAGAGACCCAGTACTTC CASRGGQGEETQYF
. TRBJ2-7 TRBV7-9 TRBD1 TGTACCAGCAGCCCCAGGGGGCCGGACGAGCAGTACTTC CTSSPRGPDEQYF
. TRBJ2-7 TRBV9 TRBD2 TGTGCCAGCAGCGTCGGACTAGCGGGGGGCCCCTACGAGCAGTACTTC CASSVGLAGGPYEQYF
. TRBJ2-2 TRBV5-1 TRBD2 TGCGCCAGCAGGCAAGCGGGGGGGCGTACCGGGGAGCTGTTTTTT CASRQAGGRTGELFF
. TRBJ2-5 TRBV5-4 TRBD2 TGTGCCAGCAACCCCGGGGGGGGTGAGGAGACCCAGTACTTC CASNPGGGEETQYF